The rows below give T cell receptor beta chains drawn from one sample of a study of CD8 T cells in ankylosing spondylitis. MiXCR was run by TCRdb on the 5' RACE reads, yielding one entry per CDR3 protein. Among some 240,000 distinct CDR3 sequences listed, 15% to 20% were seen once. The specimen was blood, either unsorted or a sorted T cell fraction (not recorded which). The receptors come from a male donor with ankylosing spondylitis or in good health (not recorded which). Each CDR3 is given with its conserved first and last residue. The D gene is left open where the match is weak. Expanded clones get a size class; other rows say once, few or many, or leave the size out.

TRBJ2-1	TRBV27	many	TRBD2	TGTGCCAGCAGCTGGGGGACTAGCGGGTCGAATGAGCAGTTCTTC	CASSWGTSGSNEQFF
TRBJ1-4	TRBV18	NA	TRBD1	TGTGCCAGCTCATCGTCCCGGGACAGGGGGAGATATGAAAAACTGTTTTTT	CASSSSRDRGRYEKLFF
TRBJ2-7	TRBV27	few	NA	TGTGCCAGCAGTTTATCGGGGGTTCAAGAGCAGTACTTC	CASSLSGVQEQYF
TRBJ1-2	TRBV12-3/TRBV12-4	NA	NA	TGTGCCAGCAGTTTAGCTCAGGCCCCGGAGTTCGGCTACACCTTC	CASSLAQAPEFGYTF
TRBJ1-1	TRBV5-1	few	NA	TGCGCCAGCAGCTGGAGGACTCCTTCATACACTGAAGCTTTCTTT	CASSWRTPSYTEAFF
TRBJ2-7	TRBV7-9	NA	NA	TGTGCCAGCAGCTTAGCAGGGCCAAACGAGCAGTACTTC	CASSLAGPNEQYF
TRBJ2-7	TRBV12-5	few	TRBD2	TGTGCTAGTGAGCCCGGGACTAGCGGTTACGAGCAGTACTTC	CASEPGTSGYEQYF
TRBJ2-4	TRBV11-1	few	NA	TGTGCCAGCAGCGCTTATGCCGTCGGGTGGGACAATCATGAAGTCATTCAGTACTTC	CASSAYAVGWDNHEVIQYF
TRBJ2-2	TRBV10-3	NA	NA	TGTGCCATCAGTGAGTTAGGAGTAGCCCTGAACACCGGGGAGCTGTTTTTT	CAISELGVALNTGELFF
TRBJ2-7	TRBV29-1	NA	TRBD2	TGCAGCGTGCGGGACTACCGATCCTACGAGCAGTACTTC	CSVRDYRSYEQYF
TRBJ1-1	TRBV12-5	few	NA	TGTGCTAGTGGTTTGCAGAACACTGAAGCTTTCTTT	CASGLQNTEAFF
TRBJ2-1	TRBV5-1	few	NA	TGCGCCAGCTCCTCGTCCGTAGGCTATGAGCAGTTCTTC	CASSSSVGYEQFF
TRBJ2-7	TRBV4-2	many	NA	TGTGCCAGCAGCCAAGAGGAGGGCCCAAGCTCCTACGAGCAGTACTTC	CASSQEEGPSSYEQYF
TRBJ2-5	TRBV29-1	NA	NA	TGCAGCGTTGAGCCTCTAGCTGGAGAGACCCAGTACTTC	CSVEPLAGETQYF
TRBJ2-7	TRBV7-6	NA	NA	TGTGCCAGCAGCTTGCAGGATACCTACGAGCAGTACTTC	CASSLQDTYEQYF
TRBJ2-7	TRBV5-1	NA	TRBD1	TGCGCCAGCAGCTTGGGGAACAGGGGGTTCTACGAGCAGTACTTC	CASSLGNRGFYEQYF
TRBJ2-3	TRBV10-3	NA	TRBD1	TGTGCCATCAGTGAGTCTCAGACAGGGCCAGATACGCAGTATTTT	CAISESQTGPDTQYF
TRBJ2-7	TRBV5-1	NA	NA	TGCGCCAGCAGCTTGAGGGACGGCCCCTACGAGCAGTACTTC	CASSLRDGPYEQYF
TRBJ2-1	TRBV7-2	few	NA	TGTGCCAGCCCCCCCCTAGGGCGCGGTGAGCAGTTCTTC	CASPPLGRGEQFF
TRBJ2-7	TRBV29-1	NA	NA	TGCAGCGTCGGACACACGAGCTCCTACGAGCAGTACTTC	CSVGHTSSYEQYF